These 21 T cell receptor beta chains share one sample of origin, sequenced in a study of identifying expanded T cells in peripheral blood. TCRdb keeps only in-frame clones here, not all; method: immunoSEQ multiplex PCR. The sample has around 84,000 clones, about 87% seen once. Input material: blood. The receptors derive from a person between 18 and 69 years old in good health.

V is TRBV29-1 and J is TRBJ1-2, with 11 bases aligning to TRBD1. The trim removed 0 bases at V and 3 bases at J, leaving 3 bases unmatched. CDR3 length equals 15 residues. Germline assignment: CDR1 SQVTM and CDR2 ANQGSEA. The CDR3: CSVEDGQGADYGYTF. The CDR3 DNA follows: TGCAGCGTTGAAGACGGACAGGGGGCGGACTATGGCTACACCTTC.

The rearrangement joins TRBV5-4 to TRBJ1-3; tentative D call: TRBD1 (6 bases). This CDR3 spans 14 amino acids. Germline CDR1 and CDR2: SGHNT and YYREEE (reference sequence). V was trimmed by 1 base and J by 4 bases, leaving 9 bases between them. The CDR3 sequence is CASSLQGYGNTIYF. The DNA for the CDR3 is TGTGCCAGCAGCTTGCAGGGGTACGGAAACACCATATATTTT.

The chain carries TRBV2 and TRBJ1-2, with D possibly matching TRBD1 (6 bases). V dropped 4 bases and J dropped 8 bases, with 14 bases sitting between them. Germline-derived CDR1 and CDR2 are SNHLY and FYNNEI. The CDR3 sequence is 13 residues long. The CDR3: CASSVYTGSGYTF. The CDR3 bases are TGTGCCAGCAGTGTTTATACAGGGTCCGGCTACACCTTC.

The gene calls are TRBV5-1 and TRBJ2-7; 7 bases map to TRBD2. Germline trimming cut 2 bases from V and 0 bases from J; bases unmatched to any gene: 2. Germline loops: CDR1 SGHRS, CDR2 YFSETQ. This CDR3 has 14 amino acids. The DNA of the CDR3 is TGCGCCAGCAGCTTTGAGCGGGGCTCCTACGAGCAGTACTTC. Translating it yields CASSFERGSYEQYF.

The chain carries TRBV7-3 and TRBJ2-2, with 7 bases that match TRBD1. Trimming took 6 bases from V and 4 from J; bases not matched to a gene: 2. The CDR3 totals 13 residues. Germline V gene data show CDR1 as SGHTA and CDR2 as FQGTGA. CDR3 bases: TGTGCCAGCAGACAGGGGACCACCGGGGAGCTGTTTTTT. It translates to CASRQGTTGELFF.

V usage is TRBV29-1 and J usage is TRBJ1-4, with unresolved D. The CDR3 extends over 14 amino acids. Germline V gene data show CDR1 as SQVTM and CDR2 as ANQGSEA. Between the trimmed V and J ends, which lost 0 bases and 0 bases, there was a span of 5 bases. CDR3 sequence (DNA): TGCAGCGTTGAAGAAGGCGCAACTAATGAAAAACTGTTTTTT. Protein product: CSVEEGATNEKLFF. The full variable domain, rest sourced from reference TRBV29-1 and TRBJ1-4, is SAVISQKPSRDICQRGTSLTIQCQVDSQVTMMFWYRQQPGQSLTLIATANQGSEATYESGFVIDKFPISRPNLTFSTLTVSNMSPEDSSIYLCSVEEGATNEKLFFGSGTQLSVL.

J is TRBJ2-7 and V is TRBV5-6; unclear D gene. Germline V CDR1 and CDR2: SGHDT, YYEEEE. The V end lost 0 bases, the J end lost 6 bases, and 4 bases lay between the germline ends. The CDR3 loop spans 11 amino acids. In DNA, the CDR3 is TGTGCCAGCAGCTTGGAGGGCGAGCAGTACTTC. Its protein is CASSLEGEQYF.

The chain joins TRBV5-1 to TRBJ1-1; 8 positions agree with TRBD1. Germline CDR1 is SGHRS and CDR2 is YFSETQ. Trimming took 5 bases from V and 6 from J; bases not matched to a gene: 9. CDR3 length equals 14 residues. CDR3 in amino acids: CASRLDRARSEAFF. The CDR3 DNA sequence: TGCGCCAGCAGACTGGACAGGGCTAGGTCTGAAGCTTTCTTT.

V is TRBV6-1 and J is TRBJ2-3, with TRBD1 matching 8 bases. The V segment lost 2 bases and the J segment 6 bases; nucleotides outside the gene matches: 7. From germline, CDR1 is MNHNS and CDR2 SASEGT. The CDR3 has 15 amino acids. CDR3 in DNA: TGTGCCAGCAGTGAACAGGGGGCAGGAGGGGATACGCAGTATTTT. Translated: CASSEQGAGGDTQYF.

This clone occurred once. The rearrangement joins TRBV5-6 to TRBJ1-4; D not certain. V lost 1 base and J 10 bases, leaving 11 bases between the germline ends. Germline values: CDR1 SGHDT, CDR2 YYEEEE. CDR3 length: 13 residues. CDR3 DNA: TGTGCCAGCAGCTTGATCGAGGAGGGAAAACTGTTTTTT. It specifies CASSLIEEGKLFF.

This chain joins TRBV19 and TRBJ1-5; 8 bases match TRBD1. The CDR3 is 14 amino acids. Germline assignment: CDR1 LNHDA and CDR2 SQIVND (reference sequence). The V and J ends lost 6 bases and 7 bases, in that order; junction bases with no gene match: 8. The CDR3 bases are TGTGCCAGTAGCTGGGACAGGAGGGAACAGCCCCAGCATTTT. Its protein is CASSWDRREQPQHF.

This clone has just a few counts. This rearrangement joins TRBV4-1 to TRBJ1-5; D remains ambiguous. V lost 4 bases and J lost 2, with 18 bases in between. Germline values: CDR1 MGHRA, CDR2 YSYEKL. The CDR3 runs to 17 residues. The CDR3 is CASSPSGRKPGNQPQHF. The CDR3 bases are TGCGCCAGCAGCCCATCGGGAAGGAAACCAGGCAATCAGCCCCAGCATTTT.

The chain combines TRBV10-2 with TRBJ1-5; D perhaps matches TRBD1 (6 bases). Germline CDR1 is WSHSY and CDR2 is SAAADI. This CDR3 contains 13 residues. V dropped 6 bases and J dropped 6 bases, with 12 bases sitting between them. CDR3 DNA sequence: TGCGCCAGCAGCACAGGGCTGGCTCAGCCCCAGCATTTT. Protein: CASSTGLAQPQHF.

This rearrangement joins TRBV7-9 to TRBJ1-4; maybe TRBD1 (5 bases). CDR3 length equals 15 residues. Deletions cut 3 bases from V and 3 bases from J, with 11 bases between. CDR1 is SEHNR, CDR2 FQNEAQ, per germline (reference sequence). CDR3 nucleotides: TGTGCCAGCAGCTTTGGGGGTGGACCTAATGAAAAACTGTTTTTT. It translates to CASSFGGGPNEKLFF.

The genes are TRBV6-5 and TRBJ1-2; no reliable D call. V was clipped by 5 bases and J by 1 base, with 14 bases between them. Germline CDR1 MNHEY, CDR2 SVGAGI. This CDR3 contains 15 residues. Written as DNA, the CDR3 is TGTGCCAGCAGTCGCCCTCGGGAGCTTAACTATGGCTACACCTTC. Translating gives CASSRPRELNYGYTF.

V and J are TRBV2 and TRBJ2-5, with no clear D. Germline assignment: CDR1 SNHLY and CDR2 FYNNEI. Trimming pared 2 bases from V and 5 bases from J, leaving 9 bases between. The CDR3 spans 13 residues. As DNA, the CDR3 is TGTGCCAGCAGTGAACAGGCAGTGGAGACCCAGTACTTC. It is translated as CASSEQAVETQYF.

V and J are TRBV19 and TRBJ1-2, with D maybe TRBD1 (6 bases). The CDR3 extends over 13 amino acids. Germline V CDR1 and CDR2: LNHDA, SQIVND (reference sequence). V dropped 3 bases and J dropped 5 bases, with 10 bases sitting between them. For the CDR3, the DNA is TGTGCCAGTAGTATTTCAGGGGAATATGGCTACACCTTC. Translating gives CASSISGEYGYTF.

This clone came up a few times. J is TRBJ1-5 and V is TRBV7-6, with unresolved D. Trimming took 5 bases from V and 2 from J, leaving 16 bases between them. The CDR3 has 16 amino acids. Germline V gene sequence: CDR1 SGHVS, CDR2 FNYEAQ. CDR3 sequence reads: CASSLYPSGGNQPQHF. The DNA of the CDR3 is TGTGCCAGCAGCCTATATCCTTCCGGTGGCAATCAGCCCCAGCATTTT.

The V gene is TRBV5-1, the J gene TRBJ2-2; D unclear. The CDR3 is 16 residues long. V lost 0 bases and J lost 1, with 10 bases in between. The germline CDR1 and CDR2 sequences are SGHRS and YFSETQ. The CDR3 sequence: CASSLATGRNTGELFF. The CDR3 region has the DNA TGCGCCAGCAGCTTGGCCACGGGTAGGAACACCGGGGAGCTGTTTTTT.

This clone is a singleton in its sample. V usage is TRBV5-5 and J usage is TRBJ2-1; 8 positions agree with TRBD2. This CDR3 spans 15 amino acids. After removal of 0 bases from V and 6 bases from J, the junction contained 5 bases not matched to a gene. From germline, CDR1 is SGHKS and CDR2 YYEKEE (reference sequence). CDR3 in DNA: TGTGCCAGCAGCTTGGTGGGACTAGGGGTCAATGAGCAGTTCTTC. Translation gives CASSLVGLGVNEQFF.

This chain uses TRBV7-2 with TRBJ2-7, with D tentatively TRBD1 or TRBD2 (6 bases each). V shed 5 bases and J shed 6 bases, with 11 bases lying between them. From germline, CDR1 is SGHTA and CDR2 FQGNSA. The CDR3 loop spans 12 amino acids. The CDR3, as DNA: TGTGCCAGCAGCCTCGGAGGGGGCGAGCAGTACTTC. It codes for CASSLGGGEQYF.